The 31 T cell receptor beta chains below were found in one sample sequenced in a study of cytomegalovirus exposure and HLA in healthy donors. The PCR contained 60 Vbeta and 13 Jbeta primers. Only in-frame clones appear in the TCRdb table, and some are missing; sequencing was by immunoSEQ multiplex PCR. The table includes 100,000 to 150,000 clones, approximately 74% detected once. The sample taken for sequencing was PBMCs. Source of these receptors: a male donor in good health and CMV-seronegative.

The rearrangement joins TRBV7-9 to TRBJ2-1, with TRBD2 matching over 12 bases. Germline CDR1 and CDR2: SEHNR and FQNEAQ (reference sequence). The CDR3 covers 18 residues. J lost 0 bases, V lost 3 bases, and 6 bases had no gene match. The CDR3 sequence: CASSFSGLAGSSYNEQFF. In nucleotides, the CDR3 is TGTGCCAGCAGCTTCTCGGGACTAGCGGGTAGCTCCTACAATGAGCAGTTCTTC.

The chain combines TRBV7-9 with TRBJ1-4; D remains unclear. The V gene lost 7 bases and the J gene lost 8 bases, with 11 bases spanning the gap. Germline values: CDR1 SEHNR, CDR2 FQNEAQ (reference sequence). This CDR3 comprises 12 residues. CDR3 region: CASTLTVEKLFF. DNA of the CDR3: TGTGCCAGCACTCTGACTGTCGAAAAACTGTTTTTT.

This sequence joins TRBV11-3 and TRBJ2-2, with 9 bases fitting TRBD2. This CDR3 has 17 amino acids. Germline V gene lookup returns CDR1 SGHNT and CDR2 YENEEA. J lost 4 bases, V lost 5 bases, and 11 bases had no gene match. CDR3 in DNA: TGTGCCAGCAGCATCGGTGGAGCGGGGGGATTCACCGGGGAGCTGTTTTTT. Translation gives CASSIGGAGGFTGELFF.

The V and J genes are TRBV29-1 and TRBJ2-7; 8 positions agree with TRBD1. This CDR3 has 13 residues. V shed 6 bases and J 2 bases; nucleotides not matched to a gene: 6. Germline CDR1 SQVTM, CDR2 ANQGSEA. The CDR3 nucleotides read TGCAGCGTGCTGGACAGGGCTGCCTACGAGCAGTACTTC. It yields the protein CSVLDRAAYEQYF.

V is TRBV10-3 and J is TRBJ1-6; a possible D gene is TRBD1 (5 bases). The CDR3 is 16 amino acids. The V and J ends lost 0 bases and 8 bases respectively, with 14 bases between them. Germline V gives CDR1 ENHRY, CDR2 SYGVKD. In DNA form, the CDR3 reads TGTGCCATCAGTGAGTCGAAGTGGGGGGGTGATTCACCCCTCCACTTT. Translation gives CAISESKWGGDSPLHF.

J is TRBJ2-3 and V is TRBV5-6; 8 bases map to TRBD2. J was trimmed by 2 bases and V by 2 bases; bases with no gene match: 4. The CDR3 is 15 residues long. Germline V CDR1 and CDR2: SGHDT, YYEEEE. CDR3 sequence reads: CASSLGGRTTDTQYF. CDR3 nucleotide sequence: TGTGCCAGCAGCTTAGGCGGGAGGACCACAGATACGCAGTATTTT.

The chain has TRBV10-3 and TRBJ2-7; a possible D gene is TRBD2 (7 bases). V was trimmed by 0 bases and J by 4 bases, leaving 13 bases between them. Germline CDR1 reads ENHRY; CDR2 reads SYGVKD. The CDR3 has 15 amino acids. CDR3 sequence reads: CAISESKGGPYEQYF. DNA of the CDR3: TGTGCCATCAGTGAGTCGAAGGGGGGGCCTTACGAGCAGTACTTC.

V gene TRBV2 combines with J gene TRBJ2-1, with 13 bases aligning to TRBD2. This CDR3 is built from 19 residues. The germline V gene encodes CDR1 SNHLY and CDR2 FYNNEI. The trim removed 4 bases at V and 7 bases at J, leaving 16 bases unmatched. As DNA, the CDR3 is TGTGCCAGCAGTGTCATCGACAGGGCAACTAGCGGGGGGGGGAATGAGCAGTTCTTC. This sequence encodes CASSVIDRATSGGGNEQFF.

V and J are TRBV27 and TRBJ2-1; 11 bases agree with TRBD2. Germline V gene sequence: CDR1 MNHEY, CDR2 SMNVEV (reference sequence). The length of the CDR3 is 15 residues. V shed 5 bases, J shed 9 bases, and the junction held 9 bases outside the gene matches. The CDR3 DNA reads TGTGCCAGCAGTATGACTAGCGGGGCCCTCAGTGAGCAGTTCTTC. This encodes CASSMTSGALSEQFF.

This chain joins TRBV7-2 and TRBJ1-4; 10 bases match TRBD1. CDR3 length: 17 amino acids. Germline V lookup: CDR1 SGHTA, CDR2 FQGNSA. V gave up 5 bases and J gave up 1 base; unmatched junction bases: 7. CDR3 amino acids: CASSARQGAVTNEKLFF. As DNA, the CDR3 is TGTGCCAGCAGCGCTCGACAGGGGGCTGTAACTAATGAAAAACTGTTTTTT. Complete variable domain (other parts from reference TRBV7-2 and TRBJ1-4): GAGVSQSPSNKVTEKGKDVELRCDPISGHTALYWYRQSLGQGLEFLIYFQGNSAPDKSGLPSDRFSAERTGGSVSTLTIQRTQQEDSAVYLCASSARQGAVTNEKLFFGSGTQLSVL.

The rearrangement uses TRBV7-9 and TRBJ1-1, with D possibly TRBD1 on 5 matching bases. Trimming removed 7 bases from V and 1 base from J, with 13 bases in between. The germline CDR1 and CDR2 sequences are SEHNR and FQNEAQ (reference sequence). The CDR3 has 14 residues. CDR3 region: CASTPIGANTEAFF. The CDR3 region has the DNA TGTGCCAGCACTCCTATAGGGGCGAACACTGAAGCTTTCTTT.

The gene calls are TRBV28 and TRBJ2-6, with TRBD1 as a possible D gene (5 bases). The V gene's germline CDR1 is MDHEN and CDR2 SYDVKM. The CDR3 is made up of 18 amino acids. The V end was cut by 3 bases, the J end by 0 bases, with 15 bases between. CDR3 bases: TGTGCCAGCAGTTTCAGGGTGGGTCGGGTCTCTGGGGCCAACGTCCTGACTTTC. Protein product: CASSFRVGRVSGANVLTF.

The chain links TRBV25-1 to TRBJ2-1; the match to TRBD2 covers 9 bases. The CDR3 runs 15 residues. V shed 2 bases, J shed 6 bases, and the junction held 5 bases outside the gene matches. Germline assignment: CDR1 MGHDK and CDR2 SYGVNS. Here the CDR3 reads CASSEGLAGSNEQFF. The CDR3 DNA follows: TGTGCCAGCAGTGAAGGGCTAGCGGGATCCAATGAGCAGTTCTTC.

For the CDR3, the DNA is TGTGCCAGCAGTTTATTTTATAGTCATCCTGAAGCTTTCTTT. Amino acids: CASSLFYSHPEAFF. The chain combines TRBV27 with TRBJ1-1; D is uncertain. From germline, CDR1 is MNHEY and CDR2 SMNVEV (reference sequence). V shed 1 base and J shed 6 bases, with 12 bases lying between them. The CDR3 runs 14 residues.

The chain's CDR3 is CASSSGLAYEQYF. CDR3 DNA: TGTGCCAGCAGCTCAGGACTAGCCTACGAGCAGTACTTC. This chain connects TRBV7-2 to TRBJ2-7, with TRBD2 matching over 7 bases. Germline CDR1 SGHTA, CDR2 FQGNSA. Germline trimming cut 4 bases from V and 2 bases from J; bases unmatched to any gene: 2. CDR3 length equals 13 residues.

This chain links TRBV5-1 with TRBJ1-6; 9 bases are shared with TRBD1. The CDR3 totals 16 residues. Germline CDR1 SGHRS, CDR2 YFSETQ. The V segment lost 3 bases and the J segment 2 bases; nucleotides outside the gene matches: 3. The CDR3 region is CASSSQGAAYNSPLHF. The DNA for the CDR3 is TGCGCCAGCAGCTCACAGGGGGCCGCCTATAATTCACCCCTCCACTTT.

The chain combines TRBV7-2 with TRBJ2-7; D is undetermined. Germline lookup yields CDR1 SGHTA and CDR2 FQGNSA. Trimming pared 2 bases from V and 4 bases from J, leaving 12 bases between. The CDR3 contains 14 residues. Here the CDR3 DNA reads TGTGCCAGCAGCTTATCCAGCCCAGGATACGAGCAGTACTTC. Protein: CASSLSSPGYEQYF.

This rearrangement joins TRBV2 to TRBJ2-1; D not resolved. In germline, CDR1 is SNHLY, CDR2 FYNNEI. CDR3 length equals 11 residues. The V end lost 5 bases, the J end lost 7 bases, and 6 bases lay between the germline ends. DNA of the CDR3: TGTGCCAGCAGTCCTTTTAATGAGCAGTTCTTC. This gives the protein CASSPFNEQFF.

V is TRBV7-9 and J is TRBJ2-1; D ambiguous. V lost 1 base, J lost 5 bases, and 9 bases lay in between. CDR1 is SEHNR, CDR2 FQNEAQ, per germline (reference sequence). This CDR3 spans 14 amino acids. Here the CDR3 DNA reads TGTGCCAGCAGCTTAGTCGCGGAGCACAATGAGCAGTTCTTC. Its protein is CASSLVAEHNEQFF.

V usage is TRBV28 and J usage is TRBJ1-2; 10 bases agree with TRBD1. Germline V lookup: CDR1 MDHEN, CDR2 SYDVKM. This CDR3 is built from 17 residues. V lost 7 bases to trimming and J lost 8 bases; unmatched junction nucleotides: 19. The CDR3 protein is CASILSTGGLGFGGYTF. The CDR3 DNA follows: TGTGCCAGCATTCTTTCGACAGGGGGCCTTGGGTTTGGGGGCTACACCTTC.

The CDR3 DNA sequence: TGTGCCAGCAGTTCACAGGGGAGGAGCGGCTACACCTTC. Its protein is CASSSQGRSGYTF. This chain links TRBV28 with TRBJ1-2, with 7 positions matching TRBD1. The trim removed 4 bases at V and 8 bases at J, leaving 7 bases unmatched. The CDR3 extends over 13 amino acids. Germline lookup yields CDR1 MDHEN and CDR2 SYDVKM.

On this clone itself: Other DNA sequences within the sample encode an identical CDR3. The rearrangement joins TRBV5-1 to TRBJ2-1; no clear D. The CDR3 runs to 13 residues. Per the germline V gene, CDR1 is SGHRS and CDR2 is YFSETQ. V lost 3 bases, J lost 6 bases, and 10 bases lay in between. The CDR3 sequence is CASSSLTSNEQFF. As DNA, the CDR3 is TGCGCCAGCAGCTCCTTGACAAGCAATGAGCAGTTCTTC.

The V call is TRBV9, the J call TRBJ2-7; 9 nucleotides match TRBD1. V shed 3 bases and J 3 bases; nucleotides not matched to a gene: 10. The CDR3 loop spans 16 amino acids. Germline-derived CDR1 and CDR2 are SGDLS and YYNGEE. The CDR3 spells CASSADSGTGIYEQYF. CDR3 nucleotide sequence: TGTGCCAGCAGCGCAGACTCCGGGACAGGGATCTACGAGCAGTACTTC.

This chain connects TRBV20-1 to TRBJ2-7; 7 bases agree with TRBD2. CDR1 and CDR2 from the germline V gene are DFQATT and SNEGSKA (reference sequence). There are 11 residues in the CDR3. In nucleotides, the CDR3 is TGCAGCGGGGGGAGGGTCTACGAGCAGTACTTC. Translated: CSGGRVYEQYF.

V and J are TRBV15 and TRBJ2-1, with 7 bases matching TRBD2. The CDR3 consists of 15 residues. Germline CDR1 is LNHNV and CDR2 is YYDKDF (reference sequence). The J segment lost 7 bases and the V segment lost 0 bases, leaving 6 bases of the junction unmatched. CDR3 protein: CATSRDRPAGNEQFF. In DNA, the CDR3 is TGTGCCACCAGCAGAGATCGTCCAGCGGGGAATGAGCAGTTCTTC.

The CDR3 nucleotides read TGTGCCAGCAGCCCCCCAGGGACTAGCAAAGGAGATACGCAGTATTTT. Protein: CASSPPGTSKGDTQYF. The chain couples TRBV7-9 to TRBJ2-3; 9 bases map to TRBD2. The CDR3 loop spans 16 amino acids. Trimming cost V 5 bases and J 5 bases; bases outside gene matches: 11. Germline V gene lookup returns CDR1 SEHNR and CDR2 FQNEAQ (reference sequence).

The gene calls are TRBV9 and TRBJ2-7; 12 bases match TRBD1. Germline loops: CDR1 SGDLS, CDR2 YYNGEE. J gave up 6 bases and V 2 bases, and 6 bases lay outside the gene matches. CDR3 size: 15 residues. The CDR3 nucleotides read TGTGCCAGCAGCGTTTTCGGGACAGGGGGCTCCGAGCAGTACTTC. It is translated as CASSVFGTGGSEQYF.

The chain links TRBV27 to TRBJ2-1, with 7 nucleotides matching TRBD2. V trimming: 1 base; J trimming: 0 bases; junction bases outside the gene matches: 6. Germline CDR1 is MNHEY and CDR2 is SMNVEV (reference sequence). This CDR3 comprises 17 residues. In nucleotides, the CDR3 is TGTGCCAGCAGTTTATTTAGCGGGTCTAGCTCCTACAATGAGCAGTTCTTC. Protein sequence: CASSLFSGSSSYNEQFF.

This chain joins TRBV7-2 and TRBJ1-5; D might be TRBD1 (5 bases). Germline CDR1 and CDR2: SGHTA and FQGNSA. V lost 3 bases to trimming and J lost 1 base, with 10 bases between them. There are 15 residues in the CDR3. The CDR3 reads CASSLGGFSNQPQHF. In nucleotides, the CDR3 is TGTGCCAGCAGCTTGGGGGGGTTCAGCAATCAGCCCCAGCATTTT.

This clone came up once. The chain combines TRBV19 with TRBJ1-4; TRBD1 agrees at 7 bases. From germline, CDR1 is LNHDA and CDR2 SQIVND (reference sequence). This CDR3 has 17 amino acids. Trimming at V came to 6 bases and at J to 2 bases, leaving 12 bases not matched to a gene. CDR3 residues: CASRLRTGSSTNEKLFF. The CDR3 DNA follows: TGTGCCAGTAGGCTCCGGACAGGCTCGTCCACTAATGAAAAACTGTTTTTT.

The chain combines TRBV5-3 with TRBJ2-7; possible D gene TRBD1, 6 bases. TRBV5-3 falls under the ORF class, with uncertain function. This CDR3 region has 17 residues. V shed 0 bases and J shed 0 bases, with 16 bases lying between them. CDR3 protein: CARSLGVAGQPSYEQYF. CDR3 nucleotides: TGTGCCAGAAGCTTGGGCGTGGCAGGACAGCCCTCCTACGAGCAGTACTTC.